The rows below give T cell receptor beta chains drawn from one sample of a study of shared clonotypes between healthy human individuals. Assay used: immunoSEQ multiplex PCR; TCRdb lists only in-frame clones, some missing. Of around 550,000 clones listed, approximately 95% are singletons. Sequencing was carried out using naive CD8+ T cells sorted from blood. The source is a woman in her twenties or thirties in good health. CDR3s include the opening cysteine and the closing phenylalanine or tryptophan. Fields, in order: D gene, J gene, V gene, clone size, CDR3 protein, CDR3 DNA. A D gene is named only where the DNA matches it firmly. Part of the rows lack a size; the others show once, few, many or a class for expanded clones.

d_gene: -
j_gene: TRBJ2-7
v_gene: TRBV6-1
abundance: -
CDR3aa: CASSEQGTYEQYF
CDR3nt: TGTGCCAGCAGTGAACAGGGAACCTACGAGCAGTACTTC

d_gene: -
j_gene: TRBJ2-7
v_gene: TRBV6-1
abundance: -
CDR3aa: CASRTGTDSYEQYF
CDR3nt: TGTGCCAGTAGAACGGGGACGGACTCCTACGAGCAGTACTTC

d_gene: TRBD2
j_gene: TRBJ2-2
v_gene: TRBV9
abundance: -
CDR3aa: CASSVVGLAGGVGTGELFF
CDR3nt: TGTGCCAGCAGCGTAGTTGGACTAGCGGGAGGGGTTGGGACCGGGGAGCTGTTTTTT

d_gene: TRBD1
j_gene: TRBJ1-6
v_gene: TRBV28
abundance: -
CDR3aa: CASSQWTGMNSPLHF
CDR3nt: TGTGCCAGCAGTCAATGGACAGGGATGAACTCACCCCTCCACTTT

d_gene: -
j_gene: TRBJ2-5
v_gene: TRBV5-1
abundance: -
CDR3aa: CASSGGTRDGETQYF
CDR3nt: TGCGCCAGCAGCGGGGGGACCCGAGATGGGGAGACCCAGTACTTC

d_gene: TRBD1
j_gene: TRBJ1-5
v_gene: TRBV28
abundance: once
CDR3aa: CASSLYRGSNQPQHF
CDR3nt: TGTGCCAGCAGTTTATACAGGGGGAGTAATCAGCCCCAGCATTTT

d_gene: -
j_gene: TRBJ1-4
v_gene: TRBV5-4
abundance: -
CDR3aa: CASSLYGLSEKLFF
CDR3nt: TGTGCCAGCAGCCTTTACGGGCTTTCTGAAAAACTGTTTTTT

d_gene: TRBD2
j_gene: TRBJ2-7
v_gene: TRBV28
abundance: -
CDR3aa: CASSRDYAGDEQYF
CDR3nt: TGTGCCAGCAGTAGGGACTACGCGGGCGACGAGCAGTACTTC

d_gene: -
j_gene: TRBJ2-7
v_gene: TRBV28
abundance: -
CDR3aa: CASSFRSPGRVEQYF
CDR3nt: TGTGCCAGCAGTTTCCGGAGTCCTGGCAGGGTCGAGCAGTACTTC

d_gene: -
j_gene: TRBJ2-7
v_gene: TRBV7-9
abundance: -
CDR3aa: CASSLSGADPSYEQYF
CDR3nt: TGTGCCAGCAGCTTATCCGGGGCCGATCCATCCTACGAGCAGTACTTC

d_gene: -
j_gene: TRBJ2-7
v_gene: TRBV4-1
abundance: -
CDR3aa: CASSQAGGGLVEQYF
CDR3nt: TGCGCCAGCAGCCAGGCTGGGGGCGGCCTTGTCGAGCAGTACTTC

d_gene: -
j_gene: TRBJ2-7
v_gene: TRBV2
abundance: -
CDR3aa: CASSGVGRQSSYEQYF
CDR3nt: TGTGCCAGCAGTGGAGTTGGGCGTCAAAGCTCCTACGAGCAGTACTTC

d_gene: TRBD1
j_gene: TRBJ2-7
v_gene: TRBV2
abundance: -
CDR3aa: CASSETDRVYEQYF
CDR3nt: TGTGCCAGCAGTGAAACCGACAGGGTCTACGAGCAGTACTTC

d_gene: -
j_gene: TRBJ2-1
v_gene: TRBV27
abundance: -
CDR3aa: CASSLVGSRNEQFF
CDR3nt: TGTGCCAGCAGTTTAGTCGGGAGTAGGAATGAGCAGTTCTTC

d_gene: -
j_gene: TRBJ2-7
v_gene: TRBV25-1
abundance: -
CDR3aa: CASSERRGWQYF
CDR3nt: TGTGCCAGCAGTGAGAGGAGAGGCTGGCAGTACTTC

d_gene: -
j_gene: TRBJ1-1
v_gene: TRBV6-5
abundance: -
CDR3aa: CASSRDLVFAFF
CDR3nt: TGTGCCAGCAGTAGAGATTTGGTTTTCGCTTTCTTT

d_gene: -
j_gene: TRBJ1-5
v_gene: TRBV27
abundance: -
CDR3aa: CASSFQINQPQHF
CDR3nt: TGTGCCAGCAGTTTTCAGATTAATCAGCCCCAGCATTTT

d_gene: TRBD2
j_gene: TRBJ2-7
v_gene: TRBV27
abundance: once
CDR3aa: CASSRGGVAYEQYF
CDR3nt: TGTGCCAGCAGTCGGGGAGGGGTTGCCTACGAGCAGTACTTC

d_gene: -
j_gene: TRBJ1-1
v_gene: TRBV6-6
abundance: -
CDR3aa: CASSSTGPPEAFF
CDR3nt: TGTGCCAGCAGTTCAACAGGGCCCCCTGAAGCTTTCTTT

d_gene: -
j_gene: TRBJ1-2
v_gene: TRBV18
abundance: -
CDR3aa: CASSGEGSSYGYTF
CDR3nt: TGTGCCAGCTCAGGCGAGGGGTCCTCATATGGCTACACCTTC

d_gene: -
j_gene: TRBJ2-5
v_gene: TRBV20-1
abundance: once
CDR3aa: CSARVVETQYF
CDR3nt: TGCAGTGCTAGAGTGGTAGAGACCCAGTACTTC

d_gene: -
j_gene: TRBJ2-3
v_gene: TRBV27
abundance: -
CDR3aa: CASSLRASAPDTQYF
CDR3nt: TGTGCCAGCAGTCTTCGGGCATCTGCACCAGATACGCAGTATTTT

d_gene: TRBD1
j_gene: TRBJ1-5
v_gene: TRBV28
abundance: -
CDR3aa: CASSLGTGTHFDQPQHF
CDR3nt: TGTGCCAGCAGTTTAGGGACAGGGACCCACTTTGATCAGCCCCAGCATTTT

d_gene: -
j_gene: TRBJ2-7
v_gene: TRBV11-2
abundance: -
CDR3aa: CASSSLTKSVYEQYF
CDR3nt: TGTGCCAGCAGCTCACTCACTAAATCGGTCTACGAGCAGTACTTC

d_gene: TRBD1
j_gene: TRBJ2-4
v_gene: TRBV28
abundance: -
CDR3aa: CASSCDRGIAKNIQYF
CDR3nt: TGTGCCAGCAGCTGTGACAGGGGGATAGCCAAAAACATTCAGTACTTC

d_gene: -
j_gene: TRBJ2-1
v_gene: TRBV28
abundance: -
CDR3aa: CASSFSIGGDRYNEQFF
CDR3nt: TGTGCCAGCAGTTTCTCAATTGGCGGAGACCGGTACAATGAGCAGTTCTTC

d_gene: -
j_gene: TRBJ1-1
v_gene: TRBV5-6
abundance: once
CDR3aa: CASSLDRRFEAFF
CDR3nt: TGTGCCAGCAGCTTGGATAGGAGGTTTGAAGCTTTCTTT

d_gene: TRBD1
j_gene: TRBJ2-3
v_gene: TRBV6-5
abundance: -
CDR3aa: CASTTRDRSPDTQYF
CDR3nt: TGTGCCAGCACCACCCGGGACAGGTCACCAGATACGCAGTATTTT

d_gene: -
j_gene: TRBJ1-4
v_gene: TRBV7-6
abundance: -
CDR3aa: CASSLAGAPPTNEKLFF
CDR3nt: TGTGCCAGCAGCTTAGCGGGGGCCCCTCCAACTAATGAAAAACTGTTTTTT

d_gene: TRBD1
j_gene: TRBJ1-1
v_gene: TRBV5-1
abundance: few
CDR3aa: CASSEDRAEAFF
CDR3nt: TGCGCCAGCAGCGAGGACAGGGCTGAAGCTTTCTTT

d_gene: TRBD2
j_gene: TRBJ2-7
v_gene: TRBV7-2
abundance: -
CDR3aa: CASSLASGRAFSEQYF
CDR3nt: TGTGCCAGCAGCTTAGCCAGCGGGAGGGCCTTCAGCGAGCAGTACTTC

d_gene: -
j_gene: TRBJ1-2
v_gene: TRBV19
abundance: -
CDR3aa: CASSIWGADYGYTF
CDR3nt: TGTGCCAGTAGTATATGGGGGGCTGACTATGGCTACACCTTC

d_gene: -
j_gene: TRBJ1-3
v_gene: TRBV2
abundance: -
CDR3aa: CASSERTGSSGNTIYF
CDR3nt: TGTGCCAGCAGTGAGAGGACGGGGAGCTCTGGAAACACCATATATTTT

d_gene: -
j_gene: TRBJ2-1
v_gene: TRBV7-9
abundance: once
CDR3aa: CASSFGYNEQFF
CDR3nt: TGTGCCAGCAGCTTCGGCTACAATGAGCAGTTCTTC

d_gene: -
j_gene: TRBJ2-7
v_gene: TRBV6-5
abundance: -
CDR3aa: CASSLRVPGGYEQYF
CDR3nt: TGTGCCAGCAGCCTCCGGGTCCCGGGTGGCTACGAGCAGTACTTC